Sequencing of this T cell receptor beta chain was carried out in a study of T cell responses to AZD1222 COVID-19 vaccine. Study-wide points: Baseline antibody screening turned up just six seropositive AZD1222 recipients.

The assay was immunoSEQ multiplex PCR, and TCRdb's table has in-frame clones only and misses some. Here the sample spans roughly 200,000 clones, roughly 91% being singletons. Germline values: CDR1 SGHRS, CDR2 YFSETQ. There are 14 residues in the CDR3. With 3 bases removed from V and 1 base from J, the gap between germline ends came to 10 bases. Points on this clone: Its specificity is unknown.

The source material was peripheral blood, sampled on day 0 of MenACWY control vaccination. This TCR was sampled from an adult in good health. The chain combines TRBV5-1 with TRBJ1-1; D gene ambiguous. In nucleotides, the CDR3 is TGCGCCAGCAGCTCGGACCCTGGGAACACTGAAGCTTTCTTT. Translation gives CASSSDPGNTEAFF.